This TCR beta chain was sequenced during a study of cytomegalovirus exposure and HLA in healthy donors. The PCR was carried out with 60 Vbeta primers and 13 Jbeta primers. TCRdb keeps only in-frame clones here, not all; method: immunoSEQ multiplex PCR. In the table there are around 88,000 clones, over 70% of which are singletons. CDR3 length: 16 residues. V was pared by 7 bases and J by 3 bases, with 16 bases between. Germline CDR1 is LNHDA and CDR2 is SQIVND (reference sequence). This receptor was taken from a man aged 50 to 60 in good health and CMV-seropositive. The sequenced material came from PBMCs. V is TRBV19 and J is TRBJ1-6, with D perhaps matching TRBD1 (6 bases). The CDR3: CASKPLTGDYNSPLHF. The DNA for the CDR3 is TGTGCCAGTAAACCCTTGACAGGCGACTATAATTCACCCCTCCACTTT. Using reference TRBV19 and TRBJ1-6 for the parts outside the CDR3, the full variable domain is DGGITQSPKYLFRKEGQNVTLSCEQNLNHDAMYWYRQDPGQGLRLIYYSQIVNDFQKGDIAEGYSVSREKKESFPLTVTSAQKNPTAFYLCASKPLTGDYNSPLHFGNGTRLTVT.